What follows describes a single TCR beta chain. This sample stems from a study of blood T cell repertoires in COVID-19. Whole-study context: Whether acute or convalescent, the COVID-19 samples came from the United States, Italy and Spain. T cells, B-cell-depleted T cells, or PBMCs provided the cDNA or gDNA that served as material.

Original analysis: It was from reference gene primer amplification that nucleated cell counts were estimated. The assay was immunoSEQ multiplex PCR, and TCRdb's table has in-frame clones only and misses some. The V and J calls and clone size come from that table; D and trimming were worked out from the DNA. The repertoire includes under 200,000 clones, nearly 90% of them detected once, and roughly 21% sits in the top ten. The CDR3 totals 16 residues. CDR1 is ENHRY and CDR2 is SYGVKD in the germline V gene. The V and J ends lost 0 bases and 0 bases, in that order; junction bases with no gene match: 4.

The TCR comes from a man aged 55-75 years with active or convalescent COVID-19. The sample consisted of peripheral blood. The chain couples TRBV10-3 to TRBJ1-2; 7 bases agree with TRBD1. DNA of the CDR3: TGTGCCATCAGTGAGTCAGGCACAGGGGCTAACTATGGCTACACCTTC. This sequence encodes CAISESGTGANYGYTF.